This T cell receptor (beta chain) was observed in a study of cytomegalovirus exposure and HLA in healthy donors. Study overall: Among the 300 to 500 genotyped donors, less than 85% were placed in the Caucasian-associated ancestry cluster. Findings and limits, study-wide: An ancestry cluster, one associated with Asian ancestry, reportedly showed fewer N-insertions than the approximately 720-donor mean in a later analysis. The authors enumerated over 150 TCR beta chains as linked to cytomegalovirus.

Amplification used 60 Vbeta primers and 13 Jbeta primers. The data were produced by immunoSEQ multiplex PCR, yet TCRdb's version contains in-frame clones alone and is incomplete. The data hold about 150,000 clones, with roughly 10% observed a single time. The V end was cut by 1 base, the J end by 4 bases, with 9 bases between. The CDR3 length is 15 residues. Germline lookup yields CDR1 SGHRS and CDR2 YFSETQ. This clone was counted only a few times. The antigen is unknown. This clonotype was obtained from a male donor in good health and CMV-seronegative. Input material: PBMCs. The rearrangement uses TRBV5-1 and TRBJ2-6; D unclear. In DNA, the CDR3 is TGCGCCAGCAGCTTGCGGAGCATCGGGGCCAACGTCCTGACTTTC. The encoded protein is CASSLRSIGANVLTF.